This TCR beta chain was recorded in a study of OX40 agonist ivuxolimab in advanced cancers. Overall study context: Ivuxolimab doses were 0.01, 0.1, 0.3, 1.5, 3 or 10 mg/kg every 2 weeks.

Produced via immunoSEQ multiplex PCR; TCRdb's table is partial and in-frame only. The profile shows 55,000 to 80,000 clones, 86% of them singletons. The length of the CDR3 is 14 residues. The ends were cut back, 0 bases at V and 5 bases at J, with 10 bases in the middle. Germline V lookup: CDR1 SGHTA, CDR2 FQGNSA. The receptor was isolated from an adult with an advanced solid tumor such as melanoma, head and neck, liver or kidney cancer. V and J are TRBV7-2 and TRBJ2-5; D is possibly TRBD1 (6 bases). This material consisted of CD4+ or CD8+ T cells sorted from blood, taken in a trial of the OX40 agonist ivuxolimab. The chain's CDR3 is CASSLAEGVETQYF. For the CDR3, the DNA is TGTGCCAGCAGCTTAGCCGAGGGGGTCGAGACCCAGTACTTC.